These 2 T cell receptor beta chains were sequenced from one sample in a study of T cells in tumors after PD-1 blockade. Using immunoSEQ multiplex PCR, the repertoire was profiled, and TCRdb retains in-frame clones only, with some absent. The sample has 50,000 to 75,000 clones; 74% are singletons. This material consisted of PBMCs, taken after anti-PD-1 treatment. Every receptor here comes from a human donor with basal cell carcinoma.

This chain connects TRBV7-9 to TRBJ2-7; 7 nucleotides match TRBD1. CDR3 length equals 12 residues. V was clipped by 4 bases and J by 6 bases; unmatched bases: 3. Looked up from germline, CDR1 is SEHNR and CDR2 is FQNEAQ (reference sequence). CDR3 bases: TGTGCCAGCAGCTGGGCAGGGGGCGAGCAGTACTTC. It specifies CASSWAGGEQYF.

The chain couples TRBV19 to TRBJ2-2, with 7 nucleotides matching TRBD1. Looked up from germline, CDR1 is LNHDA and CDR2 is SQIVND (reference sequence). The CDR3 is 16 residues long. Germline trimming cut 0 bases from V and 6 bases from J; bases unmatched to any gene: 7. CDR3: CASSIDLLQGPGELFF. CDR3 DNA: TGTGCCAGTAGTATAGATCTATTACAGGGGCCCGGGGAGCTGTTTTTT.